The following is a TCR beta chain sequence with its context. This clone is a singleton in its sample. The antigen it recognizes is unknown. No much larger clone exists at a distance of one base, and base qualities are not known. The data were obtained in a study of T cell therapy after organ transplantation (dated by TCRdb to 2018 to 2020). Regarding the study in general: Therapy products were autologous CMV-specific T cells expanded in vitro for approximately 15 days with a peptide pool of 30 HLA class I and II CMV epitopes. Among the approximately 10 patients, eight were classed as clinical responders, while two were classed as nonresponders. This study was a follow-up analysis of the TRBV repertoire from an open-label phase I trial that tested autologous CMV-specific adoptive T cell therapy in people who had received solid-organ transplants. Each patient got up to 6 T cell doses, given every 2 weeks, and was then monitored for about seven months after finishing therapy. Patients received a median of 1.92 x 10^8 CMV-specific T cells across 2 to 6 intravenous infusions. Long-term post-therapy samples were available for only 8 of the 10 patients. Blood samples for the long-term post-therapy time point were collected 20 to 29 weeks after therapy was completed. Broad study findings and their caveats: Assessment of confounders such as concurrent antirejection and antiviral medications was prevented by the small cohort. Reduced sample coverage from poor CD8+ T cell yield may be reflected in the few expansions detected in nonresponders. Post-therapy reconstitution appeared to include both transferred clonotypes and endogenous clonotypes not detected in the therapy products. Fold change in CD8 clonality after therapy was inversely correlated with pretherapy clonality, suggesting that less biased repertoires were more receptive to remodeling. Nonresponders showed marked pretherapy clonal expansions with minimal repertoire change after therapy.

The CDR3 runs 12 amino acids, cysteine and phenylalanine included. Here the CDR3 DNA is all that survives: 36 bases in frame from base 1. According to the germline V gene, CDR1 reads SQVTM and CDR2 reads ANQGSEA. V drops 0 bases and J drops 5 bases, leaving 7 bases in between. The sample's time point label, in plain terms: 20-29 weeks after completion of therapy. The patients had received solid-organ transplants and had cytomegalovirus that was drug-resistant/recurrent. Some ten people from the trial were chosen for repertoire analysis because post-therapy peripheral blood mononuclear cells were available from them. Viable CD3+CD8+CD4- lymphocytes were sorted from PBMCs on a BD FACSAria III. Genomic DNA was extracted from sorted cells with the Qiagen DNeasy Kit. Using the immunoSEQ two-step, bias-controlled multiplex PCR assay, TRB CDR3 regions were amplified from genomic DNA. CDR3 libraries were sequenced on an Illumina NextSeq 500. As for the authors' bioinformatics: Initial alignment and bioinformatics, including bias normalization against synthetic CDR3 analogs, were performed with the immunoSEQ Analyzer platform. Annotation of V, D and J genes was based on the definitions in the IMGT database. For further TRBV analyses, VDJtools version 1.1.10 and the R package tcR version 2.2.1.11 were used with default settings. GLIPH analysis was done using default settings in version 1.0. For CDR3 sequences with at least 5 reads, significant changes in clonotype frequency were assessed with a 2-sided binomial test and Benjamini-Hochberg correction (alpha = 0.01). Sourced from immuneACCESS, this table was stored by TCRdb with only in-frame sequences that have V and J called. A share of the clones is absent; for the studies checked, an unresolved V gene accounts for under half, and the remainder has no known explanation. The V and J calls and clone size were taken over from that table, and D and trimming were inferred from the DNA. The sample profile shows roughly 3,500 clones; about 69% of them were found once. The biggest ten clones account for about 40% of the sample.

The receptor chain draws on TRBV29-1 and TRBJ2-5; the D gene cannot be resolved beyond TRBD1 or TRBD2, each matching 5 bases. The starting material was CD8+ T cells from blood, obtained after autologous CMV-specific T cell therapy. This TCR was sampled from a human patient who had received a solid organ transplant and had CMV disease. Some T cells may be donor cells from the graft after a transplant. Here is the DNA: TGCAGCGTTGAAGAGTGGGGGGAGACCCAGTACTTC. Its protein reads: CSVEEWGETQYF. Outside the CDR3, residues come from the reference TRBV29-1 and TRBJ2-5 proteins, so the full variable domain is: SAVISQKPSRDICQRGTSLTIQCQVDSQVTMMFWYRQQPGQSLTLIATANQGSEATYESGFVIDKFPISRPNLTFSTLTVSNMSPEDSSIYLCSVEEWGETQYFGPGTRLLVL.